The clone carrying this T cell receptor (beta chain) appeared once. A single base separates this from a much larger clone, so it may be a read error. The sample originates from a study of T cells in Graves' hyperthyroidism and ophthalmopathy. There were TCR beta CDR3 regions amplified from RNA transcripts. Using the HTBI primer set, a first-round RT-PCR was run on the TCR CDR3. TCRdb re-derived calls from the multiplex PCR reads in MiXCR, one entry per CDR3 protein. The sample lists fewer than 450,000 distinct CDR3 sequences; roughly 17% were seen once. Newly diagnosed hyperthyroidism patients aged 18 to 65 years had disease lasting under 2 months. The J segment lost 0 bases and the V segment lost 8 bases, leaving 15 bases of the junction unmatched. CDR3 length: 18 amino acids. Per germline, CDR1 MNHEY and CDR2 SMNVEV (reference sequence).

The sequence was obtained from a woman aged 30 to 39 with Graves' hyperthyroidism that later progressed to Graves' ophthalmopathy. The V and J genes are TRBV27 and TRBJ2-3, with 9 bases matching TRBD2. The sequencing sample was made of blood. As DNA, the CDR3 is TGTGCCAGCGACCAAGGGCTAGCGGGATCCTTGAGCACAGATACGCAGTATTTT. Translating it yields CASDQGLAGSLSTDTQYF.